This T cell receptor (beta chain) is drawn from a study of blood T cell repertoires in COVID-19. As for the study in general: Collection of acute and convalescent COVID-19 samples took place in the United States, Italy and Spain.

Trimming took 7 bases from V and 0 from J; bases not matched to a gene: 5. Germline CDR1 SGHTA, CDR2 FQGNSA. This CDR3 comprises 14 residues. Original data processing: Amplification of reference gene primers was used by the study to estimate nucleated cell counts. Sequencing used immunoSEQ multiplex PCR; TCRdb keeps in-frame clones, though not all of them. V and J calls and clone size come straight from that table; D and trimming were deduced from the DNA. Of 150,000 to 200,000 clones in the sample, approximately 86% are singletons; the top ten hold about 9.6%. The sample consisted of peripheral blood. The sequence derives from a man between 45 and 60 years old with active or convalescent COVID-19. J is TRBJ1-1 and V is TRBV7-2; 7 bases map to TRBD1. Here the CDR3 reads CASTVTGMNTEAFF. As DNA, the CDR3 is TGTGCCAGCACCGTGACAGGGATGAACACTGAAGCTTTCTTT.